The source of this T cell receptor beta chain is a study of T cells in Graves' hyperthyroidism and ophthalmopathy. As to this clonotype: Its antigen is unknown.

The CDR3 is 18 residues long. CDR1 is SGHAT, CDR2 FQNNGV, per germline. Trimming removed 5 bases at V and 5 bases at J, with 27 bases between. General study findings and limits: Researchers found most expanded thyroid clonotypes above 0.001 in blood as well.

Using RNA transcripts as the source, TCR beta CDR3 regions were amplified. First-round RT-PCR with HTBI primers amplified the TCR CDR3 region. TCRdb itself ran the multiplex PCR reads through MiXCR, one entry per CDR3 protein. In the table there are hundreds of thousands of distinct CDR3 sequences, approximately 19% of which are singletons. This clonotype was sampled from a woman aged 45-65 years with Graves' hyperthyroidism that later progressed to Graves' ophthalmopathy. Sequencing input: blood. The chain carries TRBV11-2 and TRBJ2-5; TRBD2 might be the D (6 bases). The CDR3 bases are TGTGCCAGCAGCCAAGACGGAGGGACGAGGGCGCCCGGTGAGACCCAGTACTTC. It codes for CASSQDGGTRAPGETQYF.